The source of this T cell receptor (beta chain) is a study of blood T cell repertoires in COVID-19. Study-wide context: Samples of COVID-19 (acute and convalescent) were obtained from the United States, Italy and Spain.

Some clones are missing from TCRdb's copy, which holds only in-frame ones; the method was immunoSEQ multiplex PCR. The sample lists about 100,000 clones, roughly 87% occurring once. Germline V CDR1 and CDR2: SGHDT, YYEEEE. The CDR3 has 14 residues. Trimming shortened V by 0 bases and J by 6 bases, and 12 bases separated the two germline ends. The chain combines TRBV5-6 with TRBJ1-2; D ambiguous. The receptor's source is a man aged 25-45 years in a cohort sampled during active COVID-19. The material sequenced was peripheral blood. CDR3 DNA: TGTGCCAGCAGCTTGGTCAAACCGGTGGATGGCTACACCTTC. Translation gives CASSLVKPVDGYTF. The full variable domain, completed using reference TRBV5-6 and TRBJ1-2, is DAGVTQSPTHLIKTRGQQVTLRCSPKSGHDTVSWYQQALGQGPQFIFQYYEEEERQRGNFPDRFSGHQFPNYSSELNVNALLLGDSALYLCASSLVKPVDGYTFGSGTRLTVV.